One and the same sample provided the 20 T cell receptor beta chains below, sequenced in a study of shared clonotypes between healthy human individuals. The protocol was immunoSEQ multiplex PCR, while the TCRdb copy is restricted to in-frame clones and leaves out a portion. The sample lists 2.5 million or so clones, roughly nine tenths occurring once. Sequenced: naive CD4+ T cells sorted from blood. Specified subset: CD45RA+ positively selected. The origin of the receptors is a man between 18 and 35 years old in good health.

This clone was seen once. This chain links TRBV6-5 with TRBJ1-5, with D hard to call. V dropped 3 bases and J dropped 4 bases, with 7 bases sitting between them. Per the germline V gene, CDR1 is MNHEY and CDR2 is SVGAGI. There are 13 residues in the CDR3. CDR3 sequence reads: CASSYVGNQPQHF. The CDR3 DNA sequence: TGTGCCAGCAGTTATGTTGGTAATCAGCCCCAGCATTTT.

The gene calls are TRBV4-1 and TRBJ2-7; 7 positions agree with TRBD1. Germline V gene sequence: CDR1 MGHRA, CDR2 YSYEKL. V was pared by 1 base and J by 2 bases, with 2 bases of the junction left unmatched. This CDR3 region has 14 residues. CDR3 amino acids: CASSQVGQTYEQYF. As DNA, the CDR3 is TGCGCCAGCAGCCAAGTGGGACAGACCTACGAGCAGTACTTC.

This chain uses TRBV4-2 with TRBJ2-3, with D possibly being TRBD1 or TRBD2 (6 bases each). The germline CDR1 and CDR2 sequences are LGHNA and YNFKEQ. The CDR3 consists of 18 residues. V was shortened by 2 bases and J by 4 bases, with 22 bases between the two germline ends. CDR3 in DNA: TGTGCCAGCAGCCAACCGGGGGCCGGTAATGAAGGCGCAGATACGCAGTATTTT. Protein sequence: CASSQPGAGNEGADTQYF.

In this sample, this clone turned up once. V is TRBV18 and J is TRBJ2-5, with D perhaps TRBD2 (7 bases). The germline V gene has CDR1 KGHSH and CDR2 LQKENI. There are 14 residues in the CDR3. V lost 1 base to trimming and J lost 6 bases, with 12 bases between them. The CDR3 DNA reads TGTGCCAGCTCACCACTCGGGGGGCTACAGACCCAGTACTTC. This translates into CASSPLGGLQTQYF.

This chain links TRBV4-3 with TRBJ1-5; TRBD1 might be the D (5 bases). The CDR3 runs 15 residues. The germline V and J ends were trimmed by 0 bases and 6 bases, with 12 bases remaining between them. Germline assignment: CDR1 LGHNA and CDR2 YSLEER. The DNA for the CDR3 is TGCGCCAGCAGCCAAGAACGGGGACCGGGTCAGCCCCAGCATTTT. Translating it yields CASSQERGPGQPQHF.

For this clone: The same CDR3 arises from other DNA sequences in this sample as well. This rearrangement joins TRBV6-5 to TRBJ2-7, with D perhaps TRBD1 or TRBD2 (5 bases each). Germline loops: CDR1 MNHEY, CDR2 SVGAGI. V lost 0 bases and J 3 bases, leaving 15 bases between the germline ends. The CDR3 contains 16 residues. The CDR3 DNA is TGTGCCAGCAGTTACTCCCTCCCGGGACGGCACTACGAGCAGTACTTC. This translates into CASSYSLPGRHYEQYF.

CDR3 residues: CASSGRQYSPHNEQFF. The CDR3 nucleotides are TGTGCCAGTAGTGGTAGACAGTATTCACCCCACAATGAGCAGTTCTTC. The gene calls are TRBV19 and TRBJ2-1, with a weak D call TRBD1 (5 bases). Per germline, CDR1 LNHDA and CDR2 SQIVND (reference sequence). The CDR3 extends over 16 amino acids. V was shortened by 5 bases and J by 5 bases, with 19 bases between the two germline ends. The complete variable domain, with remaining parts taken from reference TRBV19 and TRBJ2-1, reads DGGITQSPKYLFRKEGQNVTLSCEQNLNHDAMYWYRQDPGQGLRLIYYSQIVNDFQKGDIAEGYSVSREKKESFPLTVTSAQKNPTAFYLCASSGRQYSPHNEQFFGPGTRLTVL.

The chain combines TRBV19 with TRBJ1-1; D gene uncertain. V dropped 3 bases and J dropped 3 bases, with 14 bases sitting between them. Germline CDR1 is LNHDA and CDR2 is SQIVND (reference sequence). The CDR3 covers 15 residues. The CDR3 protein is CASSIRTVEDTEAFF. The CDR3, as DNA: TGTGCCAGTAGTATTAGGACGGTGGAGGACACTGAAGCTTTCTTT.

The J gene is TRBJ2-7, the V gene TRBV6-5, with TRBD1 identical over 8 bases. This CDR3 has 13 residues. The germline CDR1 and CDR2 sequences are MNHEY and SVGAGI. Germline trimming cut 5 bases from V and 7 bases from J; bases unmatched to any gene: 7. The CDR3, as DNA: TGTGCCAGCAGTCCCAGGGGGCTAAATGAGCAGTACTTC. This translates into CASSPRGLNEQYF.

Here the CDR3 reads CASREDRQNTEAFF. CDR3 DNA sequence: TGCGCCAGCAGAGAGGACAGGCAGAACACTGAAGCTTTCTTT. The chain uses TRBV5-1 and TRBJ1-1, with 7 bases matching TRBD1. Losses at the gene ends were 5 bases for V and 1 base for J; bases not matched to a gene: 5. Germline V lookup: CDR1 SGHRS, CDR2 YFSETQ. This CDR3 has 14 amino acids.

The rearrangement links TRBV11-2 to TRBJ2-7; tentatively, D is TRBD1 (6 bases). V lost 1 base to trimming and J lost 6 bases, with 13 bases between them. This CDR3 region has 14 residues. Per the germline V gene, CDR1 is SGHAT and CDR2 is FQNNGV. The CDR3 coding sequence is TGTGCCAGCAGCTTAGGAGGGACACCTTCCGAGCAGTACTTC. Its protein product is CASSLGGTPSEQYF.

The V gene is TRBV9, the J gene TRBJ2-2; D is possibly TRBD1 (6 bases). Germline-derived CDR1 and CDR2 are SGDLS and YYNGEE. The CDR3 length is 16 residues. V was cut by 0 bases and J by 4 bases, with 13 bases left in between. The CDR3 spells CASSVAGAPVTGELFF. The DNA for the CDR3 is TGTGCCAGCAGCGTAGCAGGGGCCCCCGTCACCGGGGAGCTGTTTTTT.

V gene TRBV28 combines with J gene TRBJ2-1; 7 nucleotides agree with TRBD1. V lost 5 bases and J lost 5; bases outside the gene matches: 12. CDR3 length: 16 residues. CDR1 and CDR2 from the germline V gene are MDHEN and SYDVKM. The CDR3 sequence: CASSPLRWQGDNEQFF. CDR3 in DNA: TGTGCCAGCAGTCCCCTCCGTTGGCAGGGGGACAATGAGCAGTTCTTC.

The chain is built from TRBV30 and TRBJ2-7; no firm D call. Germline-derived CDR1 and CDR2 are GTSNPN and SVGIG (reference sequence). The CDR3 extends over 15 amino acids. V was pared by 0 bases and J by 0 bases, with 12 bases between. The CDR3 here is CAWSVLGASSYEQYF. CDR3 bases: TGTGCCTGGAGTGTACTTGGCGCGAGCTCCTACGAGCAGTACTTC.

The chain carries TRBV2 and TRBJ2-2; the D gene is possibly TRBD1 (5 bases). The germline gives CDR1 SNHLY, CDR2 FYNNEI. V was trimmed by 3 bases and J by 4 bases, leaving 6 bases between them. The CDR3 is 13 amino acids. CDR3 in amino acids: CASSDQGTGELFF. The DNA for the CDR3 is TGTGCCAGCAGTGATCAGGGCACCGGGGAGCTGTTTTTT.

Turning to this clone: The sample contains more than one DNA sequence encoding this CDR3. The CDR3 DNA is TGTGCCATCAGCACGGGCACTGAAGCTTTCTTT. This encodes CAISTGTEAFF. This chain connects TRBV10-3 to TRBJ1-1; D gene uncertain. The CDR3 is made up of 11 amino acids. The germline V gene encodes CDR1 ENHRY and CDR2 SYGVKD. V was clipped by 6 bases and J by 4 bases, with 6 bases between them.

The chain has TRBV5-5 and TRBJ2-6, with D hard to call. CDR3 length: 16 amino acids. The V end lost 1 base, the J end lost 0 bases, and 8 bases lay between the germline ends. Germline CDR1 reads SGHKS; CDR2 reads YYEKEE (reference sequence). CDR3 DNA sequence: TGTGCCAGCAGCTTGTGGCCGGGCTCTGGGGCCAACGTCCTGACTTTC. Its translation: CASSLWPGSGANVLTF.

The CDR3 DNA sequence: TGTGCCAGTTCTTTGTGGGGGGGCCGACAGCCCCAGCATTTT. As protein: CASSLWGGRQPQHF. V and J are TRBV19 and TRBJ1-5; weak D call: TRBD1 (6 bases). Germline V lookup: CDR1 LNHDA, CDR2 SQIVND (reference sequence). Between the trimmed V and J ends, which lost 8 bases and 7 bases, there was a span of 18 bases. The CDR3 totals 14 residues.

The DNA for the CDR3 is TGTGCCAGCAGTGAAACTTATGGGTCGGGGGTGAGCACAGATACGCAGTATTTT. Residues: CASSETYGSGVSTDTQYF. The chain carries TRBV25-1 and TRBJ2-3; TRBD2 might be the D (6 bases). This CDR3 spans 18 amino acids. Germline CDR1 and CDR2: MGHDK and SYGVNS. The ends were cut back, 2 bases at V and 0 bases at J, with 18 bases in the middle.

The gene calls are TRBV19 and TRBJ2-5; the D gene is possibly TRBD2 (5 bases). Trimming cost V 5 bases and J 4 bases, with 17 bases left between them. The CDR3 totals 15 residues. Germline-derived CDR1 and CDR2 are LNHDA and SQIVND (reference sequence). The CDR3 nucleotides are TGTGCCAGTAGTGCCGGGATCGTACCTGGAGAGACCCAGTACTTC. This translates into CASSAGIVPGETQYF.